A single T cell receptor beta chain is shown here with its context. At the DNA level, this CDR3 is encoded by other sequences in the same sample as well. Trimming removed 0 bases from V and 5 bases from J, with 4 bases in between. CDR1 and CDR2 (germline): SGHNT, YENEEA. The CDR3 length is 12 residues. Recovered status applied to Cohort 3 donors who had two consecutive negative PCRs. It also applied to those with clearance or with symptom resolution. This sample stems from a study of blood T cell repertoires in COVID-19. Sequenced by immunoSEQ multiplex PCR; TCRdb stores in-frame clones only, minus some. The table includes approximately 260,000 clones, under 90% detected once.

Input material: PBMCs or T cells enriched from blood (not recorded which). The clonotype comes from a woman aged 60-75 years who had recovered from COVID-19. The rearrangement links TRBV11-3 to TRBJ2-5; D gene ambiguous. CDR3 sequence (DNA): TGTGCCAGCAGCTTAGATCGGGAGACCCAGTACTTC. It yields the protein CASSLDRETQYF.